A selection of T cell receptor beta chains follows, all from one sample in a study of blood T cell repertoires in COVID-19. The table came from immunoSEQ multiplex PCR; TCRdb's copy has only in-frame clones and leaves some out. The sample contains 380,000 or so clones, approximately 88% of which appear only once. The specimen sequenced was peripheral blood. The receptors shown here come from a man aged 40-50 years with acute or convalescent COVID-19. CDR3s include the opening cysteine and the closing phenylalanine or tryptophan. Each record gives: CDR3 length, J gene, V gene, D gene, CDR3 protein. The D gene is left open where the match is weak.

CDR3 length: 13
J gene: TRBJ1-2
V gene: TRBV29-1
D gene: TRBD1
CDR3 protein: CSVSTGEEHGYTF

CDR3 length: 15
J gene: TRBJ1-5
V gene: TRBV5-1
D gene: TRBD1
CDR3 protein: CASSLGDSNNQPQHF

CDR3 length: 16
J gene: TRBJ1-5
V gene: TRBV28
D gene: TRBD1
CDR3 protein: CASSSRDRETSQPQHF

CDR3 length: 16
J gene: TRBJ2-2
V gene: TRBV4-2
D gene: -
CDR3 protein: CASSPMGAVNTGELFF

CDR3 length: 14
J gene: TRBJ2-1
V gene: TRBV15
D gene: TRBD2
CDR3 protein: CATSRDQRGAGQFF

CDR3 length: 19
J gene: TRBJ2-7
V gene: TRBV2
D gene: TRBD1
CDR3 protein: CASRLSGRGYSPRTHEQYF

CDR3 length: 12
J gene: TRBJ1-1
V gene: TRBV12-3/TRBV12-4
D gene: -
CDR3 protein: CAVNRGLTEAFF

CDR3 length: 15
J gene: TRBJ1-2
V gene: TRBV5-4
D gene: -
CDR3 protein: CASSFPEVTNYGYTF

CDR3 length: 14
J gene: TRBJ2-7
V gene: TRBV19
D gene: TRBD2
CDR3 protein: CASRLTGGSYEQYF

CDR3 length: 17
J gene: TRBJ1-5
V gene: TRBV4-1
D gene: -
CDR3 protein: CASSQRFVGGGDQPQHF

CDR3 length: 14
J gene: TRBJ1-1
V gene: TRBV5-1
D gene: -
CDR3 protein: CASSSPGQNTEAFF

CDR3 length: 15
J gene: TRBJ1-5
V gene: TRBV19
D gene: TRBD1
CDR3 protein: CASSMSSTGPQPQHF

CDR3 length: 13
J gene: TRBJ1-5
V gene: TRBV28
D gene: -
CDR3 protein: CASRTDSNQPQHF

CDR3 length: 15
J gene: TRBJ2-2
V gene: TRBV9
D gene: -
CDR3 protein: CASSVVSSNTGELFF

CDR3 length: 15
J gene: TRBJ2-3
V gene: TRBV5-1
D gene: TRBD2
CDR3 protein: CASSIEAGVGYTQYF

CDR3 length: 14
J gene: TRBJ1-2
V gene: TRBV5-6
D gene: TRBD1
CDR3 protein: CASSTGTGLYGYTF

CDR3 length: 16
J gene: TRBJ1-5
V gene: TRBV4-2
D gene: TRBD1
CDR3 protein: CASSHLTGGSNQPQHF

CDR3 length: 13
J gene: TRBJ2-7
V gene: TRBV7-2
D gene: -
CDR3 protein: CASSFPGSGEQYF

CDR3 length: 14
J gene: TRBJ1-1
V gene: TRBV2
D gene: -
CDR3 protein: CASIKGTPGEEAFF

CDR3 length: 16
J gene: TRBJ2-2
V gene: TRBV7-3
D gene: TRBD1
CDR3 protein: CASSEPTTGVSGELFF

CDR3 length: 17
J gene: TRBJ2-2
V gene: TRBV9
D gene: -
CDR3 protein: CASSVNLASANTGELFF

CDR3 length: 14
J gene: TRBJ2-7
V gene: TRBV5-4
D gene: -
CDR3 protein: CASSAASGLKEQYF

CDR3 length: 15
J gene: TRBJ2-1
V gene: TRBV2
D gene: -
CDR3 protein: CASSDYWIPVREQFF

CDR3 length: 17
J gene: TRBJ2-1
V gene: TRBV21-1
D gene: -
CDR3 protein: CASSSTEIRSSYNEQFF

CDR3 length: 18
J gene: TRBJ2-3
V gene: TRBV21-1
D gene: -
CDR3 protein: CASSKVSGGNHSTDTQYF

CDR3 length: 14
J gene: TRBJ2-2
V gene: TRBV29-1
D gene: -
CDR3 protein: CSVAGDTNTGELFF

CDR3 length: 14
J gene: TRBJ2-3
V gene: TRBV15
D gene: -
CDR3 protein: CATSRDEVTDTQYF

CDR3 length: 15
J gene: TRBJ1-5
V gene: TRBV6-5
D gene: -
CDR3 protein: CASISRQGGRQPQHF

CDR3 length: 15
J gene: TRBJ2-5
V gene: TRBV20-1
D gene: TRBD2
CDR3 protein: CSASRLAGGKETQYF

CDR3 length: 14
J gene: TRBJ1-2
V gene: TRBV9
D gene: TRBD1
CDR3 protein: CASSATGGYYGYTF

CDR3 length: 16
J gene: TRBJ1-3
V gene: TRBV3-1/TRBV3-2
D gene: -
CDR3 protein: CASSQDSGASGNTIYF

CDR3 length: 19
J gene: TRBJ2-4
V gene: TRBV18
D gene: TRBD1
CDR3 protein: CASSPTRTGGYLAKNIQYF

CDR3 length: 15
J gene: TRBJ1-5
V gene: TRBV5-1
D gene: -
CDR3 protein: CASSPGGGGNQPQHF

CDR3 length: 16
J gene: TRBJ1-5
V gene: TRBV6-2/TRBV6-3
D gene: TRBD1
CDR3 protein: CASSYTGQASNQPQHF

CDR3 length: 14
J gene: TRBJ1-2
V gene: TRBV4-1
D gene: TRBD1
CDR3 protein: CASSPRTGNYGYTF

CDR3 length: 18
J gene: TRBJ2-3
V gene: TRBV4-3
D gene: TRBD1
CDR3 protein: CASSQGLRQGPFTDTQYF

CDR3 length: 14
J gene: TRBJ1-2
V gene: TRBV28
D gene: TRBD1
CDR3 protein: CASSPLGTGAGYTF

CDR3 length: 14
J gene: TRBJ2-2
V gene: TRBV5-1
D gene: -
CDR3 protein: CASSFTRYTGELFF

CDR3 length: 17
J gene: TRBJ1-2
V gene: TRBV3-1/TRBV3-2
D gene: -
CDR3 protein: CASSQDPGYGRRYGYTF

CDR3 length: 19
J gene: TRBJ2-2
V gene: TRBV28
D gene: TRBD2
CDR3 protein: CASSLLGLAGGLDTGELFF

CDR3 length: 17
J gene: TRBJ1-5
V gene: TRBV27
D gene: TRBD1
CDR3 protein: CAIQGWYGALGNQPQHF

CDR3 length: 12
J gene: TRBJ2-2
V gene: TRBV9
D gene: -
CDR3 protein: CASSAGVRELFF

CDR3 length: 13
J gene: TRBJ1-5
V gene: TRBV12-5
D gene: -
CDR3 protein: CASAVGVNQPQHF

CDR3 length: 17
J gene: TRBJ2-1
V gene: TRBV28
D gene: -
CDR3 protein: CATSPMELGPGGSEQFF

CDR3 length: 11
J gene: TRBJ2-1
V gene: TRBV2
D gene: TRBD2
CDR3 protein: CASRLANEQFF

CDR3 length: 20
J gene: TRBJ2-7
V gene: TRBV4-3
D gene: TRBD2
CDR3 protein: CASSQVLAGGGDHLRAVQYF

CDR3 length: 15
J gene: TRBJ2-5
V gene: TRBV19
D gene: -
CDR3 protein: CASSIGAAGFETQYF